What follows are 14 T cell receptor beta chains derived from one specimen sequenced in a study of PD-1 blockade in classical Hodgkin lymphoma. Sequencing used immunoSEQ multiplex PCR; TCRdb keeps in-frame clones, though not all of them. There are 66,000 or so clones in the sample; 70% to 75% occur only once, and approximately 8.4% lies in the top ten. All trial patients relapsed after autologous stem cell transplantation. The material sequenced was peripheral blood mononuclear cells (PBMCs), taken before the second cycle of nivolumab. These receptors originate from a human donor with classical Hodgkin lymphoma.

The chain is built from TRBV4-2 and TRBJ1-2, with D maybe TRBD1 (6 bases). V dropped 0 bases and J dropped 2 bases, with 13 bases sitting between them. Germline CDR1 is LGHNA and CDR2 is YNFKEQ. CDR3 size: 16 residues. The CDR3 sequence: CASSQESRGRNYGYTF. The CDR3 region has the DNA TGTGCCAGCAGCCAAGAGTCTCGGGGGCGCAACTATGGCTACACCTTC.

This clone was recorded a few times. The V and J genes are TRBV10-3 and TRBJ2-1; 9 bases map to TRBD2. Germline V gene data show CDR1 as ENHRY and CDR2 as SYGVKD. V lost 2 bases, J lost 4 bases, and 6 bases stayed unmatched. The CDR3 spans 16 residues. The CDR3 region has the DNA TGTGCCATCAGTGAGCCGCCTAGCGGGGAGTACAATGAGCAGTTCTTC. Protein: CAISEPPSGEYNEQFF.

This clone is a singleton in its sample. The chain joins TRBV5-4 to TRBJ2-2; D possibly uses TRBD1 or TRBD2 (5 bases each). The CDR3 extends over 15 amino acids. The germline V and J ends were trimmed by 1 base and 7 bases, with 14 bases remaining between them. Germline lookup yields CDR1 SGHNT and CDR2 YYREEE (reference sequence). The CDR3 bases are TGTGCCAGCAGCTTGCGGGGCGTGATAGGCGGGGAGCTGTTTTTT. Translated, it gives CASSLRGVIGGELFF.

This clone appeared once. This rearrangement joins TRBV19 to TRBJ2-2, with D possibly called TRBD1 or TRBD2 (5 bases each). This CDR3 is 15 amino acids long. Germline CDR1 LNHDA, CDR2 SQIVND (reference sequence). V was cut by 7 bases and J by 5 bases, with 17 bases left in between. The CDR3 DNA reads as TGTGCCAGTAATCCCGGGACCAGAGGAACCGGGGAGCTGTTTTTT. Amino acid sequence: CASNPGTRGTGELFF.

The DNA of the CDR3 is TGTGCCAGTAGTGTGACTGATGCTTATAGCAATCAGCCCCAGCATTTT. Translated: CASSVTDAYSNQPQHF. The rearrangement links TRBV19 to TRBJ1-5; no definite D call. This CDR3 contains 16 residues. CDR1 LNHDA and CDR2 SQIVND come from the germline V gene (reference sequence). Trimming left V 5 bases short and J 0 bases short, with 14 bases between.

This chain connects TRBV6-5 to TRBJ1-3, with D hard to call. This CDR3 spans 14 amino acids. Per germline, CDR1 MNHEY and CDR2 SVGAGI. V lost 2 bases, J lost 0 bases, and 5 bases lay in between. Written as DNA, the CDR3 is TGTGCCAGCAGTTACCTGGGCTCTGGAAACACCATATATTTT. It translates to CASSYLGSGNTIYF.

The table lists this clone with many counts. Here the CDR3 DNA reads TGTGCCAGCAGCGTACTAGCGGGGGGGTACGAGCAGTACTTC. Protein: CASSVLAGGYEQYF. This chain connects TRBV9 to TRBJ2-7, with 12 bases fitting TRBD2. With 1 base clipped from V and 4 bases from J, the junction kept 0 bases outside the gene matches. The CDR3 consists of 14 residues. Germline V gene sequence: CDR1 SGDLS, CDR2 YYNGEE.

The chain carries TRBV14 and TRBJ2-3; D is unclear. The ends were cut back, 0 bases at V and 0 bases at J, with 1 base in the middle. Looked up from germline, CDR1 is SGHDN and CDR2 is FVKESK. The CDR3 loop spans 13 amino acids. The CDR3 bases are TGTGCCAGCAGCCAAGACAGCACAGATACGCAGTATTTT. The encoded protein is CASSQDSTDTQYF. The full variable domain, rest sourced from reference TRBV14 and TRBJ2-3, is EAGVTQFPSHSVIEKGQTVTLRCDPISGHDNLYWYRRVMGKEIKFLLHFVKESKQDESGMPNNRFLAERTGGTYSTLKVQPAELEDSGVYFCASSQDSTDTQYFGPGTRLTVL.

This clone came up a few times. The V call is TRBV9, the J call TRBJ2-3; the match to TRBD1 covers 9 bases. Germline V gene data show CDR1 as SGDLS and CDR2 as YYNGEE. The V and J ends lost 4 bases and 5 bases, in that order; junction bases with no gene match: 8. The CDR3 runs 15 residues. As DNA, the CDR3 is TGTGCCAGCAGCACCCGGGACAGGGTAGGAGATACGCAGTATTTT. Its translation is CASSTRDRVGDTQYF.

The rearrangement uses TRBV19 and TRBJ2-3; 9 positions match TRBD2. Germline V gives CDR1 LNHDA, CDR2 SQIVND (reference sequence). This CDR3 has 16 amino acids. Trimming removed 4 bases from V and 3 bases from J; junction bases left unmatched: 8. The CDR3 sequence: CASSTVAGVPTDTQYF. The CDR3 region has the DNA TGTGCCAGTAGTACCGTAGCGGGGGTCCCTACAGATACGCAGTATTTT.

V usage is TRBV28 and J usage is TRBJ1-3, with unresolved D. The CDR3 runs to 17 residues. Looked up from germline, CDR1 is MDHEN and CDR2 is SYDVKM. V was cut by 4 bases and J by 0 bases, with 16 bases left in between. The CDR3 DNA reads as TGTGCCAGCAGTTCCAGGAGAGGACTTAACTCTGGAAACACCATATATTTT. Translating gives CASSSRRGLNSGNTIYF. The whole variable domain, filled in from reference TRBV28 and TRBJ1-3, reads DVKVTQSSRYLVKRTGEKVFLECVQDMDHENMFWYRQDPGLGLRLIYFSYDVKMKEKGDIPEGYSVSREKKERFSLILESASTNQTSMYLCASSSRRGLNSGNTIYFGEGSWLTVV.

The chain joins TRBV5-8 to TRBJ1-2; 8 nucleotides align to TRBD1. In germline, CDR1 is SGHTS, CDR2 YDEGEE. V was pared by 4 bases and J by 4 bases, with 12 bases of the junction left unmatched. CDR3 length: 16 amino acids. The CDR3 coding sequence is TGTGCCAGCAGCAACCTACTAACAGGGGGAGCCTATGGCTACACCTTC. It is translated as CASSNLLTGGAYGYTF.

This clone was seen once. The V gene is TRBV5-1, the J gene TRBJ2-2; 7 nucleotides align to TRBD2. V lost 3 bases and J lost 3; bases outside the gene matches: 5. Germline CDR1 reads SGHRS; CDR2 reads YFSETQ. The CDR3 is made up of 15 amino acids. As DNA, the CDR3 is TGCGCCAGCAGCTCCGGACTAGGGGACACCGGGGAGCTGTTTTTT. Translated: CASSSGLGDTGELFF.

The chain recombines TRBV6-5 with TRBJ2-7; TRBD2 is a possible D gene (7 bases). Germline CDR1 is MNHEY and CDR2 is SVGAGI. This CDR3 has 16 amino acids. V was trimmed by 4 bases and J by 4 bases, leaving 20 bases between them. The CDR3 loop is CASSLKAQGGGYEQYF. The CDR3 DNA reads TGTGCCAGCAGTTTGAAGGCACAGGGAGGGGGATACGAGCAGTACTTC.